This is a list of T cell receptor beta chains from one sample in a study of blood T cells in healthy people across ages. TCRdb re-analysed the 5' RACE reads in MiXCR, keeping a single row per CDR3 protein. The sample contains about 830,000 distinct CDR3 sequences, less than 80% of which appear only once. The sequencing sample was made of blood. These TCRs come from a man aged 25-45 years in good health. Both conserved end residues are part of each CDR3. The D gene is left open where the match is weak. Part of the rows lack a size; the others show once, few, many or a class for expanded clones.

TRBJ2-5	few	-	TRBV2	CASFFSEGWQETQYF	TGTGCCAGCTTTTTTTCGGAGGGTTGGCAAGAGACCCAGTACTTC
TRBJ2-4	once	-	TRBV15	CATSTETGEQYF	TGTGCCACCAGCACCGAAACGGGAGAGCAGTACTTC
TRBJ2-4	-	TRBD1	TRBV5-1	CASSPRRGQGTLLISEQYF	TGCGCCAGCAGCCCGAGGAGGGGACAGGGGACACTTTTGATTTCGGAGCAGTACTTC
TRBJ2-1	once	-	TRBV6-2/TRBV6-3	CASTRDGGYNEQFF	TGTGCCAGCACCAGAGACGGGGGATACAATGAGCAGTTCTTC
TRBJ2-3	-	TRBD1	TRBV9	CASSVEVRTGQTDTQYF	TGTGCCAGCAGCGTAGAGGTTAGGACAGGGCAGACAGATACGCAGTATTTT
TRBJ2-3	many	-	TRBV12-3/TRBV12-4	CASSLDSTDTQYF	TGTGCCAGCAGCTTGGACAGCACAGATACGCAGTATTTT
TRBJ2-5	few	-	TRBV5-6	CASSPTDFQETQYF	TGTGCCAGCAGCCCCACTGATTTCCAAGAGACCCAGTACTTC
TRBJ2-5	-	-	TRBV20-1	CSAVRETQYF	TGCAGTGCTGTGAGAGAGACCCAGTACTTC
TRBJ2-7	-	-	TRBV3-1	CASSQDRAGSSYEQYF	TGTGCCAGCAGCCAAGATCGAGCGGGCAGCTCCTACGAGCAGTACTTC
TRBJ2-5	few	-	TRBV4-2	CASSQDPGDFSRTQYF	TGTGCCAGCAGCCAAGATCCGGGGGACTTCTCAAGGACCCAGTACTTC
TRBJ2-7	once	TRBD1	TRBV20-1	CSAETHRGYEQYF	TGCAGTGCAGAGACCCACAGGGGCTACGAGCAGTACTTC
TRBJ1-2	-	TRBD1	TRBV6-6	CASSYSNGTGVWHGYTF	TGTGCCAGCAGTTACTCTAACGGGACAGGGGTATGGCATGGCTACACCTTC
TRBJ1-6	-	TRBD1	TRBV14	CASSHPTGSNSPLHF	TGTGCCAGCAGCCACCCGACAGGGTCGAATTCACCCCTCCACTTT
TRBJ2-1	-	TRBD2	TRBV4-1	CASSPRLAVINEQFF	TGCGCCAGCAGCCCCCGACTAGCGGTGATAAATGAGCAGTTCTTC
TRBJ1-2	few	-	TRBV6-1	CASSEAESWGGYTF	TGTGCCAGCAGTGAAGCGGAATCATGGGGTGGCTACACCTTC
TRBJ1-2	few	TRBD1	TRBV6-4	CASSGQGGDYTF	TGTGCCAGCTCAGGACAGGGTGGCGACTACACCTTC
TRBJ1-5	once	TRBD1	TRBV29-1	CSVVQGSYSNQPQHF	TGCAGCGTCGTACAGGGGTCGTATAGCAATCAGCCCCAGCATTTT
TRBJ2-7	-	-	TRBV28	CASSSRESTEQYF	TGTGCCAGCAGTTCCAGGGAGTCCACCGAGCAGTACTTC
TRBJ1-2	-	TRBD1	TRBV7-6	CASSSQGTGRSGYTF	TGTGCCAGCAGCTCCCAAGGGACAGGGAGATCTGGCTACACCTTC
TRBJ2-4	few	-	TRBV7-2	CASSPTVGEQYF	TGTGCCAGCAGCCCTACCGTGGGGGAGCAGTACTTC
TRBJ1-2	-	-	TRBV29-1	CSVGFGQVGGYTF	TGCAGCGTTGGGTTCGGGCAGGTCGGTGGCTACACCTTC
TRBJ2-5	-	-	TRBV20-1	CSARRSEVRKTQYF	TGCAGTGCTAGAAGGAGCGAGGTGAGGAAGACCCAGTACTTC
TRBJ2-1	few	-	TRBV25-1	CASVRGNEQFF	TGTGCCAGCGTCAGGGGAAATGAGCAGTTCTTC
TRBJ1-4	-	TRBD1	TRBV9	CASSVATMDGRGNEKLFF	TGTGCCAGCAGCGTAGCCACAATGGACGGCAGGGGGAATGAAAAACTGTTTTTT
TRBJ2-4	-	TRBD1	TRBV29-1	CSVVRGLSAQQYF	TGCAGCGTGGTCAGGGGGTTGAGTGCACAGCAGTACTTC
TRBJ1-2	-	-	TRBV4-3	CASSQDRQGIGYTF	TGCGCCAGCAGCCAAGATCGGCAGGGGATCGGCTACACCTTC
TRBJ1-4	few	TRBD1	TRBV20-1	CSAREVGTGNEKLFF	TGCAGTGCTAGGGAAGTCGGGACAGGGAATGAAAAACTGTTTTTT
TRBJ2-1	once	-	TRBV6-5	CASSSLPWGEQFF	TGTGCCAGCAGTTCCCTCCCCTGGGGGGAGCAGTTCTTC
TRBJ2-7	-	TRBD2	TRBV2	CASSLGYSGEQYF	TGTGCCAGCAGCCTGGGATATAGCGGGGAGCAGTACTTC
TRBJ2-7	few	-	TRBV9	CASSAGAQATYEQYF	TGTGCCAGCAGCGCCGGCGCGCAGGCCACCTACGAGCAGTACTTC
TRBJ2-7	-	TRBD2	TRBV9	CASSASGLAGVNEQYF	TGTGCCAGCAGCGCTAGTGGGCTAGCGGGGGTAAACGAGCAGTACTTC
TRBJ2-5	-	-	TRBV9	CASSVEGGWETQYF	TGTGCCAGCAGCGTAGAAGGCGGCTGGGAGACCCAGTACTTC
TRBJ1-2	-	-	TRBV7-9	CASSSTGRSYGYTF	TGTGCCAGTAGCTCAACGGGACGATCCTATGGCTACACCTTC
TRBJ2-3	-	TRBD1	TRBV5-6	CASSLSYEMTGVTDTQYF	TGTGCCAGCAGCTTGTCTTATGAAATGACAGGGGTCACAGATACGCAGTATTTT
TRBJ2-7	few	TRBD1	TRBV27	CASSFYSGGYEQYF	TGTGCCAGCAGTTTCTATTCAGGGGGCTACGAGCAGTACTTC
TRBJ1-2	-	-	TRBV5-1	CASRPTIRGSYGYTF	TGCGCCAGCCGACCAACCATCCGGGGGAGCTATGGCTACACCTTC
TRBJ2-5	-	-	TRBV29-1	CRGAGQGLLEETQYF	TGCCGCGGGGCGGGGCAGGGTCTTTTAGAAGAGACCCAGTACTTC
TRBJ2-7	-	-	TRBV28	CASTPRGGWEYEQYF	TGTGCCAGCACCCCGAGGGGTGGGTGGGAGTACGAGCAGTACTTC
TRBJ2-1	-	-	TRBV7-2	CASSLPPSPYNEQFF	TGTGCCAGCAGCCTTCCACCCAGCCCCTACAATGAGCAGTTCTTC
TRBJ2-1	-	-	TRBV20-1	CSARDISPVRGYNEQFF	TGCAGTGCTAGAGATATTAGCCCCGTCCGGGGGTACAATGAGCAGTTCTTC
TRBJ2-7	medium-sized	TRBD1	TRBV7-2	CASRVQGVISYEQYF	TGTGCCAGCAGGGTACAGGGGGTAATCTCCTACGAGCAGTACTTC
TRBJ2-1	few	-	TRBV7-3	CASSSQGTRENEQFF	TGTGCCAGCAGCTCGCAGGGAACCAGGGAAAATGAGCAGTTCTTC
TRBJ2-7	-	-	TRBV18	CASSPIGQTYEQYF	TGTGCCAGCTCACCAATAGGACAGACCTACGAGCAGTACTTC
TRBJ1-5	-	TRBD1	TRBV20-1	CSASSQGQGGNQPQHF	TGCAGTGCTAGTAGCCAGGGGCAGGGGGGCAATCAGCCCCAGCATTTT